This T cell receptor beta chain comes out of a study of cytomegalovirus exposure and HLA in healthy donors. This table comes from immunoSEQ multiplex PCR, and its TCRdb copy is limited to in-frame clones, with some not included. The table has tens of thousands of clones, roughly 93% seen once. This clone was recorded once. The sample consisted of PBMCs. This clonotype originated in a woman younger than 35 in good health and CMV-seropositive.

CDR3 amino acids: CASSLKGARRSEAFF. The CDR3 bases are TGTGCCAGCAGCTTAAAGGGGGCCAGGCGCAGTGAAGCTTTCTTT. The chain links TRBV27 to TRBJ1-1; 7 positions match TRBD1. There are 15 residues in the CDR3. V lost 6 bases to trimming and J lost 7 bases; unmatched junction nucleotides: 14. Germline V gene sequence: CDR1 MNHEY, CDR2 SMNVEV (reference sequence).